The 9 T cell receptor beta chains in this list originate from one sample, sequenced in a study of graft-versus-host responses after intestinal transplantation. Their antigen targets remain unknown. Data came from immunoSEQ multiplex PCR; TCRdb stores just in-frame clones and leaves some out. The table includes 62,000 or so clones, 90% detected once. Sample: unstimulated CD8+ T cells sorted from spleen or lymph node cells, taken before transplant. These receptors all come from a human donor who was the organ donor for an intestinal transplant.

The chain carries TRBV7-3 and TRBJ1-1; a possible D gene is TRBD1 (5 bases). Trimming removed 0 bases from V and 4 bases from J, with 9 bases in between. The CDR3 consists of 14 residues. CDR1 is SGHTA, CDR2 FQGTGA, per germline. CDR3 sequence: CASSLTAGGTEAFF. The CDR3 region has the DNA TGTGCCAGCAGCTTAACCGCGGGGGGCACTGAAGCTTTCTTT.

V usage is TRBV28 and J usage is TRBJ2-1; D is unclear. The V end was cut by 2 bases, the J end by 6 bases, with 14 bases between. The CDR3 is 15 residues long. Germline lookup yields CDR1 MDHEN and CDR2 SYDVKM. Here the CDR3 reads CASSLSQVFSNEQFF. The DNA for the CDR3 is TGTGCCAGCAGTTTAAGTCAGGTTTTTTCCAATGAGCAGTTCTTC.

This rearrangement joins TRBV12-5 to TRBJ1-4, with TRBD1 identical over 8 bases. The CDR3 runs to 12 residues. With 8 bases clipped from V and 8 bases from J, the junction kept 4 bases outside the gene matches. Germline V gene sequence: CDR1 LGHNT, CDR2 FRNRAP. The CDR3 sequence is CASSGGAEKLFF. The CDR3 DNA reads TGTGCTAGTTCAGGGGGCGCCGAAAAACTGTTTTTT.

A single count supports this clone. This chain joins TRBV6-1 and TRBJ2-5; 8 bases line up with TRBD2. The germline V gene has CDR1 MNHNS and CDR2 SASEGT. Losses at the gene ends were 0 bases for V and 5 bases for J; bases not matched to a gene: 5. The CDR3 has 15 amino acids. CDR3 in DNA: TGTGCCAGCAGTGAAGCACGGACTAGCTGGGAGACCCAGTACTTC. Translated: CASSEARTSWETQYF.

The J gene is TRBJ1-4, the V gene TRBV28; D is unclear. This CDR3 is 11 amino acids long. V shed 5 bases and J shed 5 bases, with 3 bases lying between them. Looked up from germline, CDR1 is MDHEN and CDR2 is SYDVKM. Here the CDR3 reads CASSPNEKLFF. The DNA for the CDR3 is TGTGCCAGCAGTCCAAATGAAAAACTGTTTTTT.

The rearrangement joins TRBV11-2 to TRBJ1-1; 10 bases align to TRBD1. The V segment lost 5 bases and the J segment 6 bases; nucleotides outside the gene matches: 6. CDR1 SGHAT and CDR2 FQNNGV come from the germline V gene. There are 14 residues in the CDR3. The CDR3 protein is CASSPDRGWAEAFF. The CDR3 DNA reads TGTGCCAGCAGCCCGGACAGGGGGTGGGCTGAAGCTTTCTTT.

The V gene is TRBV5-5, the J gene TRBJ1-2; 8 nucleotides agree with TRBD1. Looked up from germline, CDR1 is SGHKS and CDR2 is YYEKEE (reference sequence). This CDR3 has 15 residues. The junction had 12 bases not matched to a gene; V was cut back by 5 bases and J by 6 bases. The CDR3: CASSTYEQGDDGYTF. As DNA, the CDR3 is TGTGCCAGCAGTACATACGAACAGGGGGACGATGGCTACACCTTC.

V gene TRBV28 combines with J gene TRBJ1-2, with 12 bases matching TRBD1. Germline lookup yields CDR1 MDHEN and CDR2 SYDVKM. This CDR3 comprises 17 residues. V trimming: 6 bases; J trimming: 4 bases; junction bases outside the gene matches: 12. The CDR3 sequence: CASSRGTGGRAGYGYTF. The DNA for the CDR3 is TGTGCCAGCAGCCGGGGGACAGGGGGCCGGGCTGGCTATGGCTACACCTTC.

V gene TRBV9 combines with J gene TRBJ2-6, with 8 bases identical to TRBD2. The CDR3 has 18 residues. Looked up from germline, CDR1 is SGDLS and CDR2 is YYNGEE. The V segment lost 0 bases and the J segment 0 bases; nucleotides outside the gene matches: 5. The DNA of the CDR3 is TGTGCCAGCAGCGTAGAGGCGGGAGGACCCTCTGGGGCCAACGTCCTGACTTTC. It encodes CASSVEAGGPSGANVLTF. Drawing the rest from reference TRBV9 and TRBJ2-6, the complete variable domain is DSGVTQTPKHLITATGQRVTLRCSPRSGDLSVYWYQQSLDQGLQFLIQYYNGEERAKGNILERFSAQQFPDLHSELNLSSLELGDSALYFCASSVEAGGPSGANVLTFGAGSRLTVL.